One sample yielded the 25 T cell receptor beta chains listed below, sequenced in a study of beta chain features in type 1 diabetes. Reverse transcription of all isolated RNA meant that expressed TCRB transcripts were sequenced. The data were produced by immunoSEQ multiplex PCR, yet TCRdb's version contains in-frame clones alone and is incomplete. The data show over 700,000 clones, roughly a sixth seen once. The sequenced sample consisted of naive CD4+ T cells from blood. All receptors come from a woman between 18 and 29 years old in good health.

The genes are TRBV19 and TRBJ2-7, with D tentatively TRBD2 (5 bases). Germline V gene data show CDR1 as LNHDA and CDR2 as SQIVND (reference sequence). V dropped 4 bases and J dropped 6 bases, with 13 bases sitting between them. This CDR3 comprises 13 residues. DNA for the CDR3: TGTGCCAGTAGTACCGAGGGATTCAGCGAGCAGTACTTC. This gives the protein CASSTEGFSEQYF.

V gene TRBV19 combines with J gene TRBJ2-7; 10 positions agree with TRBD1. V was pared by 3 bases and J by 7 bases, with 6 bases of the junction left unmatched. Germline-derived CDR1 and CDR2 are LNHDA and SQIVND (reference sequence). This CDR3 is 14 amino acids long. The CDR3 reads CASSIPDRGCEQYF. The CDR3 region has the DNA TGTGCCAGTAGTATCCCGGACAGGGGGTGTGAGCAGTACTTC.

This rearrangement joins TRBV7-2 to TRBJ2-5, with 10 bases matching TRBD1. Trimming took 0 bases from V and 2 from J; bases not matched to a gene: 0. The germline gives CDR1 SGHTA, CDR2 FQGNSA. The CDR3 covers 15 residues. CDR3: CASSLAGQGQETQYF. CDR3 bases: TGTGCCAGCAGCTTAGCGGGACAGGGGCAAGAGACCCAGTACTTC.

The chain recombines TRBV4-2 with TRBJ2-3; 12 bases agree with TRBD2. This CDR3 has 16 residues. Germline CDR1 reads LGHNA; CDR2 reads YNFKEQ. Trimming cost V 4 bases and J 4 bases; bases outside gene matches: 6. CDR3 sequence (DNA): TGTGCCAGCAGCCTGACTAGCGGGAGTGCCTCAGATACGCAGTATTTT. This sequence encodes CASSLTSGSASDTQYF.

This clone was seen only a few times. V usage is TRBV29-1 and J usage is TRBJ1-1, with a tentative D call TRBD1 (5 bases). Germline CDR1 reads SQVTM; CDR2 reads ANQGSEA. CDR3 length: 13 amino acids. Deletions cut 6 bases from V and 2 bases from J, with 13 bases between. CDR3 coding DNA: TGCAGCGTGGGGGGGATTCCCAACACTGAAGCTTTCTTT. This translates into CSVGGIPNTEAFF.

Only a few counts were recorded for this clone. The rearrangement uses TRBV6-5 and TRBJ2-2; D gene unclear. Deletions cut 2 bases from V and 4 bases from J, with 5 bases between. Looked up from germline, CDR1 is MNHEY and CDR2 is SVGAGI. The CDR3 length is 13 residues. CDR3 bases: TGTGCCAGCAGTTACCGCCTCACCGGGGAGCTGTTTTTT. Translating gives CASSYRLTGELFF.

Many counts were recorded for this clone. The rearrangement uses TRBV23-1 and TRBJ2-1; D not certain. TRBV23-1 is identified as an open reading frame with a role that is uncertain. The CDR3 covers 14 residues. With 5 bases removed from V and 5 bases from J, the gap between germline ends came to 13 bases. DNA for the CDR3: TGCGCCAGCAGTAGTGCCCGCACGGACAATGAGCAGTTCTTC. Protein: CASSSARTDNEQFF.

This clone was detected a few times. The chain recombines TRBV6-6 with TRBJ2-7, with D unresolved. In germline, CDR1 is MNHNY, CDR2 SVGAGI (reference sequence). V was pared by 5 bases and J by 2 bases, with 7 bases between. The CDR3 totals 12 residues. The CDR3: CASSRVTYEQYF. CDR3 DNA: TGTGCCAGCAGTCGGGTCACCTACGAGCAGTACTTC.

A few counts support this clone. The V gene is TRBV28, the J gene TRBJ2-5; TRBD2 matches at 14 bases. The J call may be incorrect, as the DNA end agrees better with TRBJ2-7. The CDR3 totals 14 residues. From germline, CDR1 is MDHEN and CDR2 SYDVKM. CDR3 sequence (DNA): TGTGCCAGCCTGGGACTAGCGGGAGCCTACGAGCAGTACTTC. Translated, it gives CASLGLAGAYEQYF.

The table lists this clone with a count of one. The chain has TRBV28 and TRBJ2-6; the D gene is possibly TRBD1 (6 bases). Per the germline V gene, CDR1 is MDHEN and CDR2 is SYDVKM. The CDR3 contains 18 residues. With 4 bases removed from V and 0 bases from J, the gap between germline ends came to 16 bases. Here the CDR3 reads CASSSEATGTSGANVLTF. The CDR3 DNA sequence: TGTGCCAGCAGTTCGGAGGCCACAGGGACCTCTGGGGCCAACGTCCTGACTTTC. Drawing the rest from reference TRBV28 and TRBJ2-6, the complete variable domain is DVKVTQSSRYLVKRTGEKVFLECVQDMDHENMFWYRQDPGLGLRLIYFSYDVKMKEKGDIPEGYSVSREKKERFSLILESASTNQTSMYLCASSSEATGTSGANVLTFGAGSRLTVL.

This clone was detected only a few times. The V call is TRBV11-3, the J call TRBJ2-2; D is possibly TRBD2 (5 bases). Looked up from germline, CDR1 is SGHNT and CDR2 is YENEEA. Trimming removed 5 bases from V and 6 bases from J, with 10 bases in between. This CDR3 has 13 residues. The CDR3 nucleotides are TGTGCCAGCAGCCAAACGAGGGCCGGGGAGCTGTTTTTT. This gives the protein CASSQTRAGELFF.

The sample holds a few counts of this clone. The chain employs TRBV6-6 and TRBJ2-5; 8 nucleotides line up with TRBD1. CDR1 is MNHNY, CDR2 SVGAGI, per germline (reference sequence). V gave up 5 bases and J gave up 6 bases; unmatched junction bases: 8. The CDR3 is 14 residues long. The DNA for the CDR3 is TGTGCCAGCAGTGCCGGGACAGGACTCAAGACCCAGTACTTC. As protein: CASSAGTGLKTQYF.

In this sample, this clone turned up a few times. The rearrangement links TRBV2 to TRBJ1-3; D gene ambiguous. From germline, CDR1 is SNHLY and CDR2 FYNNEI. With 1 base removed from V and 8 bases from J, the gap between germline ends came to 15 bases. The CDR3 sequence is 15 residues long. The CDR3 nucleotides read TGTGCCAGCAGTGAAGGCGGGAGCGGGCAGGACACCATATATTTT. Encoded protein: CASSEGGSGQDTIYF.

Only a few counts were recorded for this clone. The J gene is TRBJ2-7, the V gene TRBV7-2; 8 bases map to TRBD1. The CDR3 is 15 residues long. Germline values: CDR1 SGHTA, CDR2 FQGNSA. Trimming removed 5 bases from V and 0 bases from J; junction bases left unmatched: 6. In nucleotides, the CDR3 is TGTGCCAGCAGCAGGGACAGGACGAGCTCCTACGAGCAGTACTTC. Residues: CASSRDRTSSYEQYF.

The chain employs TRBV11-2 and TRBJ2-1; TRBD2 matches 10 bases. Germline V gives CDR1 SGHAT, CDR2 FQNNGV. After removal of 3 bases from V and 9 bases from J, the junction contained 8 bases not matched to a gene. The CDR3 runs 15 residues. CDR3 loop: CASSLVVAGGSEQFF. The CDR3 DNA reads TGTGCCAGCAGCTTGGTGGTAGCGGGAGGAAGTGAGCAGTTCTTC.

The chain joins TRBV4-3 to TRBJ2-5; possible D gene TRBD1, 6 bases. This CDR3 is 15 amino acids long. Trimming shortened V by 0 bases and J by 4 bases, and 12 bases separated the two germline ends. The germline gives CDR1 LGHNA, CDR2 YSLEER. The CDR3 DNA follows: TGCGCCAGCAGCCAAGACGGGCTCAGGGGAGAGACCCAGTACTTC. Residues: CASSQDGLRGETQYF.

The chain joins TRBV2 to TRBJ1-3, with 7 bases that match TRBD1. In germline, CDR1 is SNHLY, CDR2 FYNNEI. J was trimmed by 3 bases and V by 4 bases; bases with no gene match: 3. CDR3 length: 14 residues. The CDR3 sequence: CASSGQGGGNTIYF. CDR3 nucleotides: TGTGCCAGCAGTGGACAGGGAGGTGGAAACACCATATATTTT.

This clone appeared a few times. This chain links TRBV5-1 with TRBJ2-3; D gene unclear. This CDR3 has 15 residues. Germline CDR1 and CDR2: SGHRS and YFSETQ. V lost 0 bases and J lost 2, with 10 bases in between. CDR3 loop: CASSLGEGPTDTQYF. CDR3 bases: TGCGCCAGCAGCTTGGGTGAAGGACCCACAGATACGCAGTATTTT.

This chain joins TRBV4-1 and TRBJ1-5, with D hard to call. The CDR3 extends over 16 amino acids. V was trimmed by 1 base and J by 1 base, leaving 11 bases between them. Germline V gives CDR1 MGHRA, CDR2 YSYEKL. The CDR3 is CASSQGRTVSNQPQHF. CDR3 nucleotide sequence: TGCGCCAGCAGCCAAGGCCGGACGGTAAGCAATCAGCCCCAGCATTTT.

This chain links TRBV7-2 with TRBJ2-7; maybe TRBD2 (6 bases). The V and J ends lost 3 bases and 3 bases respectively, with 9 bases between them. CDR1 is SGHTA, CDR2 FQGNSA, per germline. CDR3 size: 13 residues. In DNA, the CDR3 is TGTGCCAGCAGCTTGGCGGGACTCTACGAGCAGTACTTC. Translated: CASSLAGLYEQYF.

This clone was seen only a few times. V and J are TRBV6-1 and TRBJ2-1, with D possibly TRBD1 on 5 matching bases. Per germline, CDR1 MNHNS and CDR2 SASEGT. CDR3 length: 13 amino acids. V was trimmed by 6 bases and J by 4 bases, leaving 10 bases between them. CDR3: CASSRRGYNEQFF. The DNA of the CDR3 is TGTGCCAGCAGCCGAAGGGGATACAATGAGCAGTTCTTC.

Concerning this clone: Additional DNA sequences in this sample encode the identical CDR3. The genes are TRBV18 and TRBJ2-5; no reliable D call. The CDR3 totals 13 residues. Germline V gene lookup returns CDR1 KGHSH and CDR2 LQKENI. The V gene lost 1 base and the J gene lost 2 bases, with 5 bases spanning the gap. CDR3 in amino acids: CASSPRQQETQYF. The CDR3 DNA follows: TGTGCCAGCTCACCACGCCAGCAAGAGACCCAGTACTTC.

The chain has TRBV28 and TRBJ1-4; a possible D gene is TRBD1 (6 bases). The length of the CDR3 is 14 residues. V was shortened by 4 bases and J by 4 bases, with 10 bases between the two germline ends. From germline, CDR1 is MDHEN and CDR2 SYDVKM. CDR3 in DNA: TGTGCCAGCAGTTCGCCAGGGGATAATGAAAAACTGTTTTTT. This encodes CASSSPGDNEKLFF. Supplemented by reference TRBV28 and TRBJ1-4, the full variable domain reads DVKVTQSSRYLVKRTGEKVFLECVQDMDHENMFWYRQDPGLGLRLIYFSYDVKMKEKGDIPEGYSVSREKKERFSLILESASTNQTSMYLCASSSPGDNEKLFFGSGTQLSVL.

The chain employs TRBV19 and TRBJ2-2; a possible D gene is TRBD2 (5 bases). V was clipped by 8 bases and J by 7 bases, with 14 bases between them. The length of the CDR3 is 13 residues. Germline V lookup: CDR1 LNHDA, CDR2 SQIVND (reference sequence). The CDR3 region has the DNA TGTGCCAGTCGCCCAACTGGGAGCGGGGAGCTGTTTTTT. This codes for CASRPTGSGELFF. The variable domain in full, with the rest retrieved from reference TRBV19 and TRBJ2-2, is DGGITQSPKYLFRKEGQNVTLSCEQNLNHDAMYWYRQDPGQGLRLIYYSQIVNDFQKGDIAEGYSVSREKKESFPLTVTSAQKNPTAFYLCASRPTGSGELFFGEGSRLTVL.

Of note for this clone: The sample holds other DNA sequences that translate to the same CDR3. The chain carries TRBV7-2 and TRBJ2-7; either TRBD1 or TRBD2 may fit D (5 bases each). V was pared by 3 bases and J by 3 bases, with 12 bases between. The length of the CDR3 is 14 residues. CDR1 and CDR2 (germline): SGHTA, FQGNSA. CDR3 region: CASSLGELIYEQYF. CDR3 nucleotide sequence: TGTGCCAGCAGCTTGGGGGAACTGATCTACGAGCAGTACTTC.